Listed below are T cell receptor beta chains from one sample, sequenced in a study of PD-1 blockade in classical Hodgkin lymphoma. The method was immunoSEQ multiplex PCR; TCRdb's version includes in-frame clones alone and lacks a portion of them. This table has about 63,000 clones, around 90% appearing once. Sequences were derived from peripheral blood mononuclear cells (PBMCs), sampled before the second cycle of nivolumab. The receptors stem from a human donor with classical Hodgkin lymphoma. CDR3s include the opening cysteine and the closing phenylalanine or tryptophan. D genes are given only for firm matches. Clone size is given for some rows only: seen once, a few or many times, or a class if the clone is expanded.

D	J	size	V	CDR3	DNA
TRBD1	TRBJ1-3	.	TRBV2	CASRGAPGQGFGNTIYF	TGTGCCAGCAGGGGCGCCCCGGGACAGGGGTTTGGAAACACCATATATTTT
TRBD2	TRBJ2-1	.	TRBV9	CASSVTSGGPSLYNEQFF	TGTGCCAGCAGCGTAACTAGCGGGGGCCCTAGTCTCTACAATGAGCAGTTCTTC
.	TRBJ2-5	.	TRBV10-2	CASSGGRGTETQYF	TGCGCCAGCAGTGGAGGCAGGGGCACGGAGACCCAGTACTTC
.	TRBJ2-7	.	TRBV6-4	CASSDSYEQYF	TGTGCCAGCAGTGACAGCTACGAGCAGTACTTC
.	TRBJ1-2	.	TRBV5-1	CASSLMENYGYTF	TGCGCCAGCAGCTTGATGGAGAACTATGGCTACACCTTC
TRBD1	TRBJ1-1	.	TRBV19	CASSIFQGGTEAFF	TGTGCCAGTAGTATTTTTCAGGGGGGCACTGAAGCTTTCTTT
.	TRBJ2-1	.	TRBV5-1	CASSLGSSNNEQFF	TGCGCCAGCAGCTTGGGTTCCAGTAACAATGAGCAGTTCTTC
TRBD1	TRBJ1-2	.	TRBV14	CASSPVLGQVVGYGYTF	TGTGCCAGCAGTCCTGTTCTTGGACAGGTGGTTGGCTATGGCTACACCTTC
TRBD1	TRBJ1-2	.	TRBV2	CASRARQGIYGYTF	TGTGCCAGCAGGGCTAGACAGGGCATCTATGGCTACACCTTC
.	TRBJ2-1	.	TRBV9	CASSVDPDEQFF	TGTGCCAGCAGCGTAGACCCGGACGAGCAGTTCTTC
.	TRBJ1-3	.	TRBV15	CATSRGLLNTIYF	TGTGCCACCAGCAGAGGCCTCCTCAACACCATATATTTT
.	TRBJ1-2	.	TRBV4-1	CASSQAGGGYTF	TGCGCCAGCAGCCAAGCTGGGGGCGGCTACACCTTC
TRBD1	TRBJ1-1	.	TRBV6-5	CASRPQGANRQAFF	TGTGCCAGCAGGCCACAGGGGGCAAATAGACAAGCTTTCTTT
.	TRBJ1-1	.	TRBV7-2	CASSPSGMNTEAFF	TGTGCCAGCAGCCCTTCTGGGATGAACACTGAAGCTTTCTTT
.	TRBJ2-2	.	TRBV7-8	CASSPTLPGGANTGELFF	TGTGCCAGCAGCCCAACCCTCCCGGGGGGCGCGAACACCGGGGAGCTGTTTTTT
TRBD1	TRBJ2-2	.	TRBV25-1	CASTDRVRGGELFF	TGTGCCAGCACGGACAGGGTTAGGGGCGGGGAGCTGTTTTTT
.	TRBJ2-5	.	TRBV7-8	CASTLGGETQYF	TGTGCCAGCACCCTAGGAGGTGAGACCCAGTACTTC
.	TRBJ1-3	.	TRBV6-1	CASSESWGNTIYF	TGTGCCAGCAGTGAAAGTTGGGGAAACACCATATATTTT
.	TRBJ1-5	few	TRBV7-9	CASRRGEQPQHF	TGTGCCAGCAGACGAGGGGAGCAGCCCCAGCATTTT
TRBD1	TRBJ2-5	.	TRBV5-1	CASSRTGVLVTQYF	TGCGCCAGCAGCCGCACAGGGGTGCTAGTGACCCAGTACTTC